The 14 T cell receptor beta chains reported below all come from one sample, sequenced in a study of shared clonotypes between healthy human individuals (dated by TCRdb to about 2020). CD8 naive samples were obtained by positive selection for CCR7 among CD45RO-negative cells, yielding a CD45RA+CCR7+ population from which TemRA cells were excluded. The protocol used for the library was the immunoSEQ multiplex PCR assay. The source is immuneACCESS, and TCRdb retained only in-frame sequences with V and J called. Part of the clones is not carried over; for the studies checked, unresolved V genes explain less than half of this, and the remainder is unexplained. The table for this sample lists millions of clones; roughly 94% of them were counted only once. Roughly 1% of the sample comes from the top ten. The sample taken for sequencing was naive CD8+ T cells sorted from blood. The cell subset or site tag for this specimen amounts to: CD45RA+CCR7+. The receptors were gathered from a man aged 18 to 30 in good health.

As to this clone: The sample contains more than one DNA sequence encoding this CDR3. The chain links TRBV27 to TRBJ1-2, with TRBD1 matching 10 bases. This CDR3 spans 14 amino acids. Germline values: CDR1 MNHEY, CDR2 SMNVEV (reference sequence). The junction had 4 bases not matched to a gene; V was cut back by 6 bases and J by 3 bases. Here the CDR3 DNA reads TGTGCCAGCAGCTGGACAGGGGGAGACTATGGCTACACCTTC. Translating it yields CASSWTGGDYGYTF.

The chain recombines TRBV27 with TRBJ2-1; D not resolved. The ends were cut back, 5 bases at V and 7 bases at J, with 12 bases in the middle. Germline V gene data show CDR1 as MNHEY and CDR2 as SMNVEV (reference sequence). The CDR3 runs 13 residues. Written as DNA, the CDR3 is TGTGCCAGCAGTATTTTTTTCGGGAATGAGCAGTTCTTC. Encoded protein: CASSIFFGNEQFF.

V usage is TRBV2 and J usage is TRBJ1-2; D uncertain. Germline V gene lookup returns CDR1 SNHLY and CDR2 FYNNEI. The CDR3 totals 13 residues. V lost 3 bases to trimming and J lost 2 bases, with 7 bases between them. The DNA of the CDR3 is TGTGCCAGCAGTGATACGCCGAACTATGGCTACACCTTC. Translated, it gives CASSDTPNYGYTF.

The chain uses TRBV5-8 and TRBJ1-4; D uncertain. The CDR3 length is 15 residues. From germline, CDR1 is SGHTS and CDR2 YDEGEE. The V end lost 3 bases, the J end lost 3 bases, and 12 bases lay between the germline ends. The chain's CDR3 is CASSSEGTPNEKLFF. In nucleotides, the CDR3 is TGTGCCAGCAGCTCCGAGGGTACGCCTAATGAAAAACTGTTTTTT.

In this sample, this clone turned up many times. The J gene is TRBJ1-3, the V gene TRBV2, with D perhaps TRBD1 (6 bases). Germline V gene sequence: CDR1 SNHLY, CDR2 FYNNEI. The CDR3 consists of 14 residues. V was cut by 6 bases and J by 2 bases, with 11 bases left in between. The CDR3 DNA follows: TGTGCCAGCAGAGCACAGGGTACTGGAAACACCATATATTTT. The encoded protein is CASRAQGTGNTIYF.

The rearrangement links TRBV6-1 to TRBJ2-5, with 10 bases matching TRBD1. This CDR3 comprises 13 residues. CDR1 is MNHNS and CDR2 is SASEGT in the germline V gene. J lost 2 bases, V lost 8 bases, and 2 bases had no gene match. The CDR3 DNA is TGTGCCAGCGGACAGGGGGAGCAAGAGACCCAGTACTTC. It translates to CASGQGEQETQYF.

V gene TRBV7-8 combines with J gene TRBJ2-7, with TRBD1 as a possible D gene (6 bases). Germline V gene lookup returns CDR1 SGHVS and CDR2 FQNEAQ. The CDR3 loop spans 14 amino acids. V dropped 1 base and J dropped 2 bases, with 9 bases sitting between them. CDR3 protein: CASSLVGATYEQYF. CDR3 nucleotide sequence: TGTGCCAGCAGCTTAGTGGGGGCCACCTACGAGCAGTACTTC.

In DNA form, the CDR3 reads TGCGCCAGCAGCCCCTCGACCGGTCCCTACGAGCAGTACTTC. This codes for CASSPSTGPYEQYF. The chain carries TRBV4-1 and TRBJ2-7; D uncertain. Between the trimmed V and J ends, which lost 4 bases and 2 bases, there was a span of 12 bases. Germline V gives CDR1 MGHRA, CDR2 YSYEKL. This CDR3 region has 14 residues.

In its sample, this clone was seen once. This sequence joins TRBV30 and TRBJ1-1; perhaps TRBD1 as D (5 bases). Between the trimmed V and J ends, which lost 5 bases and 3 bases, there was a span of 16 bases. The CDR3 loop spans 14 amino acids. Looked up from germline, CDR1 is GTSNPN and CDR2 is SVGIG (reference sequence). The CDR3 nucleotides are TGTGCCTGGGGGCGTGGGGGAGAGGACACTGAAGCTTTCTTT. It encodes CAWGRGGEDTEAFF.

This clone turned up a few times. This chain links TRBV7-3 with TRBJ2-3, with D perhaps TRBD1 (6 bases). From germline, CDR1 is SGHTA and CDR2 FQGTGA. With 5 bases removed from V and 3 bases from J, the gap between germline ends came to 12 bases. The CDR3 totals 14 residues. CDR3 loop: CASSPVGATDTQYF. The CDR3 nucleotides read TGTGCCAGCAGCCCCGTGGGGGCGACAGATACGCAGTATTTT.

The chain employs TRBV7-9 and TRBJ2-2; 8 nucleotides match TRBD1. The CDR3 contains 14 residues. CDR1 and CDR2 from the germline V gene are SEHNR and FQNEAQ (reference sequence). After removal of 5 bases from V and 6 bases from J, the junction contained 5 bases not matched to a gene. The CDR3: CASSDDRGPGELFF. In nucleotides, the CDR3 is TGTGCCAGCAGCGACGACAGGGGACCCGGGGAGCTGTTTTTT.

This rearrangement joins TRBV9 to TRBJ2-3; either TRBD1 or TRBD2 may fit D (5 bases each). Germline CDR1 reads SGDLS; CDR2 reads YYNGEE. Deletions cut 4 bases from V and 6 bases from J, with 21 bases between. The CDR3 covers 16 residues. Here the CDR3 reads CASSQSGAPGRDTQYF. CDR3 bases: TGTGCCAGCAGCCAGTCCGGGGCCCCGGGGCGCGATACGCAGTATTTT.

The chain has TRBV27 and TRBJ1-3, with D unclear. Germline loops: CDR1 MNHEY, CDR2 SMNVEV (reference sequence). Trimming stripped 2 bases from V and 3 bases from J, with 5 bases between. This CDR3 is built from 13 residues. In nucleotides, the CDR3 is TGTGCCAGCAGTTTAGGGAATGGAAACACCATATATTTT. Its protein is CASSLGNGNTIYF.

The V call is TRBV4-3, the J call TRBJ2-7; D gene unclear. The CDR3 consists of 15 residues. Between the trimmed V and J ends, which lost 0 bases and 5 bases, there was a span of 14 bases. Per the germline V gene, CDR1 is LGHNA and CDR2 is YSLEER. CDR3 residues: CASSQERNPLDEQYF. The CDR3 DNA follows: TGCGCCAGCAGCCAAGAACGGAATCCTCTCGACGAGCAGTACTTC.